The 26 T cell receptor beta chains presented below share a single source sample, sequenced in a study of cytomegalovirus exposure and HLA in healthy donors. Measured with immunoSEQ multiplex PCR; TCRdb has only the in-frame clones, and not every one. Here the sample spans about 220,000 clones, just under 90% being singletons. The sequencing sample was made of PBMCs. The receptor source for this set is a man younger than 35 in good health and CMV-seronegative.

CDR3 sequence: CASSIRQGINRQPQHF. Written as DNA, the CDR3 is TGTGCCAGCAGTATTCGCCAGGGTATTAATCGTCAGCCCCAGCATTTT. This chain joins TRBV28 and TRBJ1-5; TRBD1 might be the D (5 bases). This CDR3 is built from 16 residues. Deletions cut 5 bases from V and 6 bases from J, with 20 bases between. Germline assignment: CDR1 MDHEN and CDR2 SYDVKM.

This chain uses TRBV10-3 with TRBJ2-3, with D possibly matching TRBD2 (5 bases). V was cut by 4 bases and J by 0 bases, with 8 bases left in between. This CDR3 region has 14 residues. Germline assignment: CDR1 ENHRY and CDR2 SYGVKD. For the CDR3, the DNA is TGTGCCATCAGTGTAGCGACTAGCACAGATACGCAGTATTTT. It translates to CAISVATSTDTQYF.

This clone was counted a few times. The gene calls are TRBV6-5 and TRBJ1-5, with D possibly matching TRBD1 (5 bases). The CDR3 length is 15 residues. V was trimmed by 2 bases and J by 7 bases, leaving 15 bases between them. CDR1 and CDR2 (germline): MNHEY, SVGAGI. This chain's CDR3 is CASSYRTGSGQPQHF. CDR3 DNA: TGTGCCAGCAGTTACCGCACAGGTTCCGGCCAGCCCCAGCATTTT.

V is TRBV20-1 and J is TRBJ1-2, with 7 bases lining up with TRBD1. CDR3 length: 11 amino acids. Germline CDR1 and CDR2: DFQATT and SNEGSKA (reference sequence). The trim removed 6 bases at V and 8 bases at J, leaving 6 bases unmatched. For the CDR3, the DNA is TGCAGTGCCCGAGGGGGCTTCGGCTACACCTTC. It specifies CSARGGFGYTF.

The CDR3 region is CASTPTTGNTIYF. In DNA form, the CDR3 reads TGTGCCAGCACCCCGACTACAGGGAACACCATATATTTT. The gene calls are TRBV5-4 and TRBJ1-3; TRBD1 is a possible D gene (6 bases). Trimming removed 6 bases from V and 7 bases from J, with 14 bases in between. The CDR3 totals 13 residues. Germline-derived CDR1 and CDR2 are SGHNT and YYREEE (reference sequence). The whole variable domain, filled in from reference TRBV5-4 and TRBJ1-3, reads ETGVTQSPTHLIKTRGQQVTLRCSSQSGHNTVSWYQQALGQGPQFIFQYYREEENGRGNFPPRFSGLQFPNYSSELNVNALELDDSALYLCASTPTTGNTIYFGEGSWLTVV.

The rearrangement links TRBV7-9 to TRBJ1-1, with 9 bases lining up with TRBD1. CDR3 length: 13 amino acids. The junction had 8 bases not matched to a gene; V was cut back by 5 bases and J by 10 bases. The V gene's germline CDR1 is SEHNR and CDR2 FQNEAQ (reference sequence). CDR3 nucleotides: TGTGCCAGCAGCACCGGGACAGGGCAATCAGCTTTCTTT. This codes for CASSTGTGQSAFF.

The chain employs TRBV7-2 and TRBJ2-7; 7 positions agree with TRBD1. Germline values: CDR1 SGHTA, CDR2 FQGNSA. The trim removed 2 bases at V and 10 bases at J, leaving 8 bases unmatched. This CDR3 has 13 residues. The CDR3 loop reads CASSLSFDRVQYF. CDR3 bases: TGTGCCAGCAGCTTATCGTTCGACAGGGTTCAGTACTTC.

The chain recombines TRBV5-1 with TRBJ2-1; maybe TRBD1 (6 bases). There are 11 residues in the CDR3. Germline V gene sequence: CDR1 SGHRS, CDR2 YFSETQ. V dropped 2 bases and J dropped 10 bases, with 7 bases sitting between them. The DNA of the CDR3 is TGCGCCAGCAGCTTTAGGGGGGAGCAGTTCTTC. Residues: CASSFRGEQFF.

This clone appeared a single time. This chain links TRBV2 with TRBJ2-2, with D possibly matching TRBD1 (5 bases). The CDR3 runs 15 residues. V dropped 4 bases and J dropped 4 bases, with 13 bases sitting between them. Germline CDR1 SNHLY, CDR2 FYNNEI. The CDR3 nucleotides are TGTGCCAGCAGTGTTTTTCAGGGCAGCACCGGGGAGCTGTTTTTT. Translation: CASSVFQGSTGELFF.

This chain links TRBV5-6 with TRBJ2-3; 7 bases align to TRBD2. Germline-derived CDR1 and CDR2 are SGHDT and YYEEEE. The CDR3 contains 15 residues. The trim removed 2 bases at V and 0 bases at J, leaving 3 bases unmatched. This CDR3 reads CASSLTSASTDTQYF. In DNA form, the CDR3 reads TGTGCCAGCAGCTTAACTAGCGCTAGCACAGATACGCAGTATTTT. The entire variable domain, with the rest obtained from reference TRBV5-6 and TRBJ2-3, is as follows: DAGVTQSPTHLIKTRGQQVTLRCSPKSGHDTVSWYQQALGQGPQFIFQYYEEEERQRGNFPDRFSGHQFPNYSSELNVNALLLGDSALYLCASSLTSASTDTQYFGPGTRLTVL.

The chain employs TRBV11-2 and TRBJ2-3; 9 bases align to TRBD1. V gave up 2 bases and J gave up 0 bases; unmatched junction bases: 9. Germline values: CDR1 SGHAT, CDR2 FQNNGV. The CDR3 has 18 residues. The CDR3 loop is CASSLSGTGLISTDTQYF. The CDR3 nucleotides read TGTGCCAGCAGCTTATCAGGGACAGGGCTTATTAGCACAGATACGCAGTATTTT. The full variable domain, in which reference TRBV11-2 and TRBJ2-3 provide the parts outside the CDR3, is EAGVAQSPRYKIIEKRQSVAFWCNPISGHATLYWYQQILGQGPKLLIQFQNNGVVDDSQLPKDRFSAERLKGVDSTLKIQPAKLEDSAVYLCASSLSGTGLISTDTQYFGPGTRLTVL.

The chain combines TRBV9 with TRBJ2-4, with 8 bases identical to TRBD2. Germline V CDR1 and CDR2: SGDLS, YYNGEE. V lost 4 bases to trimming and J lost 0 bases; unmatched junction nucleotides: 6. This CDR3 contains 16 residues. The DNA of the CDR3 is TGTGCCAGCAGCCCCCCCGGGGGGGTAGCCAAAAACATTCAGTACTTC. As protein: CASSPPGGVAKNIQYF. The full variable domain, with the rest looked up from reference TRBV9 and TRBJ2-4, is DSGVTQTPKHLITATGQRVTLRCSPRSGDLSVYWYQQSLDQGLQFLIQYYNGEERAKGNILERFSAQQFPDLHSELNLSSLELGDSALYFCASSPPGGVAKNIQYFGAGTRLSVL.

This chain joins TRBV27 and TRBJ1-2, with D unclear. Per the germline V gene, CDR1 is MNHEY and CDR2 is SMNVEV (reference sequence). V was pared by 0 bases and J by 8 bases, with 16 bases between. The CDR3 spans 15 residues. The CDR3 is CASSLSIQSSGGYTF. The CDR3 nucleotides read TGTGCCAGCAGTTTATCAATCCAGTCTTCGGGAGGCTACACCTTC.

The genes are TRBV28 and TRBJ2-1, with 9 bases identical to TRBD2. Germline V lookup: CDR1 MDHEN, CDR2 SYDVKM. V shed 2 bases, J shed 7 bases, and the junction held 9 bases outside the gene matches. This CDR3 comprises 16 residues. CDR3 sequence (DNA): TGTGCCAGCAGTTTACCTCGGACTAGCGCTGGTAATGAGCAGTTCTTC. Its protein product is CASSLPRTSAGNEQFF.

V is TRBV7-8 and J is TRBJ2-7, with TRBD2 identical over 11 bases. V gave up 1 base and J gave up 4 bases; unmatched junction bases: 3. Germline lookup yields CDR1 SGHVS and CDR2 FQNEAQ. The CDR3 is 15 residues long. In DNA form, the CDR3 reads TGTGCCAGCAGCTTAGTAGCGGGAGGGGTTTACGAGCAGTACTTC. Its protein product is CASSLVAGGVYEQYF.

The rearrangement joins TRBV6-1 to TRBJ2-3; 9 bases line up with TRBD1. J lost 3 bases, V lost 7 bases, and 8 bases had no gene match. Germline V CDR1 and CDR2: MNHNS, SASEGT. The CDR3 sequence is 15 residues long. DNA for the CDR3: TGTGCCAGCAAGGATCCGGGGACAGGGACAGATACGCAGTATTTT. It yields the protein CASKDPGTGTDTQYF.

CDR3 region: CASSEYPSGGSYGETQYF. The CDR3 DNA sequence: TGTGCCAGCAGTGAATATCCTAGCGGGGGCTCCTACGGGGAGACCCAGTACTTC. This chain connects TRBV25-1 to TRBJ2-5; 10 bases map to TRBD2. Germline CDR1 and CDR2: MGHDK and SYGVNS. This CDR3 spans 18 amino acids. J lost 5 bases, V lost 0 bases, and 12 bases had no gene match.

This chain joins TRBV7-2 and TRBJ1-1; tentative D call: TRBD1 (5 bases). This CDR3 has 14 amino acids. CDR1 SGHTA and CDR2 FQGNSA come from the germline V gene. V gave up 3 bases and J gave up 2 bases, with 10 bases separating them. The CDR3 here is CASSLIGTNTEAFF. Written as DNA, the CDR3 is TGTGCCAGCAGCTTGATAGGGACTAACACTGAAGCTTTCTTT. The full variable domain, in which reference TRBV7-2 and TRBJ1-1 provide the parts outside the CDR3, is GAGVSQSPSNKVTEKGKDVELRCDPISGHTALYWYRQSLGQGLEFLIYFQGNSAPDKSGLPSDRFSAERTGGSVSTLTIQRTQQEDSAVYLCASSLIGTNTEAFFGQGTRLTVV.

This chain links TRBV5-4 with TRBJ1-1; 7 bases are a match to TRBD1. This CDR3 is built from 14 residues. The J segment lost 1 base and the V segment lost 3 bases, leaving 3 bases of the junction unmatched. Germline CDR1 SGHNT, CDR2 YYREEE (reference sequence). For the CDR3, the DNA is TGTGCCAGCAGCTGGGGACAGCGGAACACTGAAGCTTTCTTT. Translated: CASSWGQRNTEAFF.

This chain links TRBV7-9 with TRBJ1-2, with a weak D call TRBD1 (6 bases). The CDR3 has 14 residues. The V end lost 3 bases, the J end lost 4 bases, and 12 bases lay between the germline ends. The germline CDR1 and CDR2 sequences are SEHNR and FQNEAQ (reference sequence). CDR3 region: CASSFQGGGYGYTF. CDR3 sequence (DNA): TGTGCCAGCAGCTTCCAGGGAGGGGGCTATGGCTACACCTTC.

The V gene is TRBV27, the J gene TRBJ1-5; no definite D call. The CDR3 extends over 13 amino acids. Deletions cut 5 bases from V and 5 bases from J, with 10 bases between. Germline V gene data show CDR1 as MNHEY and CDR2 as SMNVEV (reference sequence). The CDR3, as DNA: TGTGCCAGCAGTCTAACTCCGTATCAGCCCCAGCATTTT. It specifies CASSLTPYQPQHF.

V gene TRBV6-5 combines with J gene TRBJ1-2; 7 nucleotides match TRBD1. Germline V gives CDR1 MNHEY, CDR2 SVGAGI. CDR3 length: 15 amino acids. J gave up 0 bases and V 5 bases, and 6 bases lay outside the gene matches. CDR3 sequence reads: CASSRDRGANYGYTF. The CDR3 DNA is TGTGCCAGCAGTCGGGACAGAGGAGCTAACTATGGCTACACCTTC.

This chain uses TRBV12-1 with TRBJ2-5; the D segment call TRBD1 is taken from the table without a DNA check. TRBV12-1 is reported as a pseudogene. The CDR3 contains 15 residues. The CDR3 sequence: CASSFAGAPQETQYF. CDR3 sequence (DNA): TGTGCCAGCAGCTTCGCAGGGGCCCCCCAAGAGACCCAGTACTTC.

V and J are TRBV27 and TRBJ2-3; a weak D match, TRBD2 (5 bases). Germline CDR1 and CDR2: MNHEY and SMNVEV (reference sequence). Deletions cut 1 base from V and 4 bases from J, with 12 bases between. This CDR3 contains 15 residues. The CDR3 DNA sequence: TGTGCCAGCAGTTTATATTTGGCGGGCGCAGATACGCAGTATTTT. Its translation: CASSLYLAGADTQYF.

The gene calls are TRBV4-2 and TRBJ2-7, with TRBD2 matching over 9 bases. The CDR3 has 14 residues. Germline trimming cut 3 bases from V and 4 bases from J; bases unmatched to any gene: 4. Germline CDR1 reads LGHNA; CDR2 reads YNFKEQ. CDR3 in amino acids: CASSQGTSSYEQYF. The CDR3 bases are TGTGCCAGCAGCCAGGGGACTAGCAGTTACGAGCAGTACTTC.

The rearrangement uses TRBV27 and TRBJ2-3; TRBD1 aligns across 7 bases. The CDR3 is 18 amino acids. Germline V gene data show CDR1 as MNHEY and CDR2 as SMNVEV (reference sequence). Unmatched junction bases numbered 17, after V lost 6 bases and J lost 2 bases. The CDR3 loop reads CASRTIYYDRENTDTQYF. The CDR3 DNA reads as TGTGCCAGCAGAACGATCTATTATGACAGGGAAAACACAGATACGCAGTATTTT.